This T cell receptor (beta chain) was recovered during a study of cytomegalovirus exposure and HLA in healthy donors. The PCR contained 60 Vbeta and 13 Jbeta primers. Data came from immunoSEQ multiplex PCR; TCRdb stores just in-frame clones and leaves some out. The sample records 100,000 to 120,000 clones, roughly 80% being singletons. Study-wide results and limits: Per published reports, the classifier diagnosed cytomegalovirus status with high specificity and sensitivity.

Details on this clone: Its specificity is unknown.

The origin of this receptor is a man in his thirties or forties in good health and CMV-seropositive. The sample comprised PBMCs.

CDR3 bases: TGTGCCAGCTCATACGACGGGACTAGGCTTTGGGAGACCCAGTACTTC. This translates into CASSYDGTRLWETQYF. The chain combines TRBV18 with TRBJ2-5; 8 bases are a match to TRBD2. The CDR3 runs to 16 residues. Germline V gene lookup returns CDR1 KGHSH and CDR2 LQKENI. The V and J ends lost 5 bases and 5 bases, in that order; junction bases with no gene match: 13.